This TCR beta chain is drawn from a study of T cells in localized non-small cell lung cancer. Study findings and constraints: Uninvolved adjacent lung showed peak T cell clonality, exceeding tumor. Researchers found a median around 58 of the top 100 tumor clones in adjacent lung.

Produced via immunoSEQ multiplex PCR; TCRdb's table is partial and in-frame only. This sample has tens of thousands of clones, with roughly 87% found just once. Remarks on this clone: Its antigen is currently unknown.

Trimming stripped 5 bases from V and 2 bases from J, with 9 bases between. The CDR3 spans 13 residues. Germline CDR1 reads SSHAT; CDR2 reads FNYEAQ (reference sequence). Sequences were derived from peripheral blood, sampled before any cancer treatment. The chain joins TRBV7-7 to TRBJ1-1, with D perhaps matching TRBD1 (5 bases). This receptor was obtained from a man aged 40-75 years with stage I squamous cell lung carcinoma. The CDR3 DNA is TGTGCCAGCAGCCGCGACAGAAACACTGAAGCTTTCTTT. Encoded protein: CASSRDRNTEAFF.